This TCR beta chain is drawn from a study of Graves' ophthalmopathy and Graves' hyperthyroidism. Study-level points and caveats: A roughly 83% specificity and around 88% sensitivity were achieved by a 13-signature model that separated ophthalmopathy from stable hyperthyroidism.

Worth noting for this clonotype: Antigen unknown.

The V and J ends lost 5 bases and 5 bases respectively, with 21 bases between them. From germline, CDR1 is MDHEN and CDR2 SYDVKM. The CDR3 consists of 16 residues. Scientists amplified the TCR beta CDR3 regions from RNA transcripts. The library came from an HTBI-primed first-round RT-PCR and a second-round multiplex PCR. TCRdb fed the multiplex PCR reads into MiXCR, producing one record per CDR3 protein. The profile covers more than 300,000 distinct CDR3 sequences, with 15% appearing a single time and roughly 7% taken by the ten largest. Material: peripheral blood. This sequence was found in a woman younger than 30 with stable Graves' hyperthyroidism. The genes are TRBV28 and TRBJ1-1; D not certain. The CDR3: CASSKWSRTGRTEAFF. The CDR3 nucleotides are TGTGCCAGCAGTAAATGGTCTCGGACCGGGAGGACTGAAGCTTTCTTT.